This T cell receptor (beta chain) was sequenced in a study of vaccination and CD4 T cells after COVID-19. Treatment indicated: approximately 9-day PBMC culture with coronavirus spike peptide pools or control peptides (ViraFEST assay). Positive PCR tests were logged from March through December 2020, ahead of US Alpha, Beta and Delta variants. With around 9.2 ug/ml peptide pools and roughly 9.2 IU/ml IL-2, PBMCs were cultured at about 2 million per well. Sequenced with the Oncomine TCR Beta short-read assay was DNA taken from cultured CD4+ T cells. Researchers extracted genomic DNA from CD4+ T cells that had been cultured. TCRdb used MiXCR to reprocess the PCR reads, holding one entry per CDR3 protein. The sample includes just under 20,000 distinct CDR3 sequences, less than 60% of them seen just once. In the case of this clonotype: Its specificity is not known.

Regarding the study as a whole: With convalescent patients, a median around 85% of reactive clones emerged solely after vaccination.

The CDR3 runs to 15 residues. Trimming removed 5 bases from V and 1 base from J, with 12 bases in between. This sample comprised CD4+ T cells from blood, cultured in vitro, obtained after SARS-CoV-2 vaccination. The chain is built from TRBV12-3 or TRBV12-4 and TRBJ1-5; D might be TRBD1 (5 bases). The source of this sequence is a human donor who had recovered from COVID-19. CDR3 sequence reads: CASSPTGLSNQPQHF. DNA for the CDR3: TGTGCCAGCAGTCCCACGGGACTCAGCAATCAGCCCCAGCATTTT.